A selection of T cell receptor beta chains follows, all from one sample in a study of blood T cells in healthy people across ages. MiXCR was run by TCRdb on the 5' RACE reads, yielding one entry per CDR3 protein. The data hold about 1,500,000 distinct CDR3 sequences, with roughly 30% observed a single time. Sequenced sample: blood. These receptors all come from a woman in her 30s in good health. CDR3s include the opening cysteine and the closing phenylalanine or tryptophan. The D gene is left open where the match is weak. Expanded clones are given a class, and other clones once, few, many or no size at all.

j_gene | d_gene | v_gene | abundance | CDR3aa | CDR3nt
TRBJ1-5 | NA | TRBV18 | NA | CASSPPLRTWGSNQPQHF | TGTGCCAGCTCACCGCCCCTCAGAACGTGGGGAAGCAATCAGCCCCAGCATTTT
TRBJ2-7 | TRBD1 | TRBV6-6 | many | CASSTRGPSPYEQYF | TGTGCCAGCAGTACCAGGGGGCCATCCCCCTACGAGCAGTACTTC
TRBJ2-7 | NA | TRBV2 | NA | CASRLKVAAANEQYF | TGTGCCAGCAGACTTAAGGTGGCCGCGGCGAACGAGCAGTACTTC
TRBJ1-1 | NA | TRBV30 | NA | CAATGGDTEAFF | TGTGCGGCAACCGGGGGGGACACTGAAGCTTTCTTT
TRBJ1-1 | TRBD1 | TRBV7-9 | many | CASSSRQGKTEAFF | TGTGCCAGCAGCTCCCGACAGGGGAAAACTGAAGCTTTCTTT
TRBJ2-7 | NA | TRBV20-1 | NA | CSALGTHNSYEQYF | TGCAGTGCCCTAGGAACCCACAACTCCTACGAGCAGTACTTC
TRBJ1-2 | NA | TRBV5-1 | few | CASSLRQTRYGYTF | TGCGCCAGCAGCTTGAGGCAGACTCGCTATGGCTACACCTTC
TRBJ1-4 | NA | TRBV29-1 | few | CSVVGDYEKLFF | TGCAGCGTTGTCGGGGACTATGAAAAACTGTTTTTT
TRBJ2-2 | NA | TRBV20-1 | NA | CSARDEGTDTGELFF | TGCAGTGCTAGAGACGAAGGGACCGACACCGGGGAGCTGTTTTTT
TRBJ2-1 | NA | TRBV7-9 | NA | CASSLHPGQGAQFF | TGTGCCAGCAGCTTGCACCCAGGGCAGGGAGCGCAGTTCTTC
TRBJ2-7 | TRBD2 | TRBV5-1 | NA | CASSFRPGLADGYF | TGCGCCAGCAGCTTCAGACCGGGACTAGCGGACGGGTACTTC
TRBJ1-2 | TRBD1 | TRBV27 | few | CASALGTGGNYGYTF | TGTGCCAGCGCCCTTGGGACAGGGGGAAACTATGGCTACACCTTC
TRBJ2-7 | NA | TRBV20-1 | few | CSASSPGPDEQYF | TGCAGTGCTAGCTCGCCAGGGCCGGACGAGCAGTACTTC
TRBJ2-7 | NA | TRBV7-9 | few | CASSLTRGPYEQYF | TGTGCCAGCAGCTTAACGCGGGGTCCCTACGAGCAGTACTTC
TRBJ1-5 | NA | TRBV20-1 | NA | CSATATFNQPQHF | TGCAGTGCTACAGCTACCTTCAATCAGCCCCAGCATTTT
TRBJ2-7 | NA | TRBV30 | NA | CAWMGADRYEQYF | TGTGCCTGGATGGGAGCAGACAGGTACGAGCAGTACTTC
TRBJ1-2 | NA | TRBV3-1 | NA | CASSQGLGHGHTF | TGTGCCAGCAGCCAAGGGCTGGGACATGGCCACACCTTC
TRBJ2-3 | TRBD2 | TRBV10-3 | NA | CAISESIASGTFTDTQYF | TGTGCCATCAGTGAGTCAATTGCTAGCGGGACATTCACAGATACGCAGTATTTT
TRBJ2-1 | NA | TRBV15 | many | CATSRGLGPSYNEQFF | TGTGCCACCAGCAGAGGGTTGGGGCCGTCCTACAATGAGCAGTTCTTC
TRBJ2-5 | TRBD2 | TRBV7-9 | many | CASSLSAGGETQYF | TGTGCCAGCAGTTTATCAGCGGGGGGAGAAACCCAGTACTTC
TRBJ1-4 | NA | TRBV7-2 | few | CASSPREIGEKLFF | TGTGCCAGCAGCCCGAGGGAGATTGGCGAAAAACTGTTTTTT
TRBJ2-5 | TRBD1 | TRBV28 | many | CASRSADRAKTQYF | TGTGCCAGCCGCTCGGCGGACAGGGCGAAGACCCAGTACTTC